The 20 T cell receptor beta chains below come from one sample, sequenced in a study of T-cell reconstitution after alpha-beta-depleted transplantation in children. For TCRbeta, the library was prepared with unique molecular identifiers. MiXCR, applied by TCRdb to the PCR reads, yields one record per CDR3 protein. The repertoire holds 65,000 to 85,000 distinct CDR3 sequences, with around 9.9% as singletons. Sample: PBMCs, taken before TCRalphabeta/CD19-depleted stem cell transplant. These TCRs come from a boy between 10 and 17 years old with acute myeloid leukemia, due to receive a stem cell transplant.

The rearrangement links TRBV6-5 to TRBJ2-7, with 13 bases that match TRBD2. Germline V gives CDR1 MNHEY, CDR2 SVGAGI. V shed 1 base and J 7 bases; nucleotides not matched to a gene: 7. This CDR3 is 16 amino acids long. As DNA, the CDR3 is TGTGCCAGCAGTTACTTCACTAGCGGGAGGGCCGGAGAGCAGTACTTC. As protein: CASSYFTSGRAGEQYF.

This clonotype has ten or more counts. The genes are TRBV28 and TRBJ2-1; 11 bases are a match to TRBD2. The CDR3 loop spans 15 amino acids. Trimming took 3 bases from V and 7 from J; bases not matched to a gene: 5. Germline V gives CDR1 MDHEN, CDR2 SYDVKM. In nucleotides, the CDR3 is TGTGCCAGCAGTTTCACACTAGCGGGAGCAAATGAGCAGTTCTTC. Its translation: CASSFTLAGANEQFF.

Many counts were recorded for this clonotype. The rearrangement uses TRBV5-4 and TRBJ1-4; 10 bases fit TRBD1. The CDR3 contains 14 residues. V trimming: 4 bases; J trimming: 7 bases; junction bases outside the gene matches: 4. In germline, CDR1 is SGHNT, CDR2 YYREEE (reference sequence). The CDR3 coding sequence is TGTGCCAGCAGCCCGGACAGGGGGAGTGAAAAACTGTTTTTT. As protein: CASSPDRGSEKLFF.

The genes are TRBV11-3 and TRBJ1-1; no clear D gene. With 0 bases removed from V and 8 bases from J, the gap between germline ends came to 10 bases. This CDR3 has 13 amino acids. CDR1 and CDR2 from the germline V gene are SGHNT and YENEEA. The DNA for the CDR3 is TGTGCCAGCAGCTTAGATGCGACGGTCGAAGCTTTCTTT. Translated, it gives CASSLDATVEAFF.

DNA of the CDR3: TGTGCCAGCTCACCGAGGGGACCCAATGAGCAGTTCTTC. Translating gives CASSPRGPNEQFF. The chain is built from TRBV18 and TRBJ2-1; either TRBD1 or TRBD2 may fit D (5 bases each). V shed 3 bases and J shed 6 bases, with 9 bases lying between them. The CDR3 has 13 residues. CDR1 is KGHSH and CDR2 is LQKENI in the germline V gene.

This clonotype was detected many times. The chain joins TRBV7-2 to TRBJ1-3; no clear D gene. Germline V gene lookup returns CDR1 SGHTA and CDR2 FQGNSA. Trimming removed 0 bases from V and 0 bases from J, with 9 bases in between. This CDR3 is built from 16 residues. The CDR3 here is CASSLAVGSSGNTIYF. DNA for the CDR3: TGTGCCAGCAGCTTAGCGGTTGGAAGCTCTGGAAACACCATATATTTT.

At least ten counts were recorded for this clonotype. The chain combines TRBV5-6 with TRBJ2-7; a weak D match, TRBD1 (7 bases). V lost 4 bases to trimming and J lost 3 bases, with 14 bases between them. This CDR3 has 14 amino acids. CDR1 is SGHDT, CDR2 YYEEEE, per germline. The DNA of the CDR3 is TGTGCCAGCAGCGCGGGACAGTCAATCTACGAGCAGTACGTC. It specifies CASSAGQSIYEQYV.

CDR3 in DNA: TGTGCCAGCAACCTAGCGGGAGCCGGGGAGCTGTTTTTT. Protein sequence: CASNLAGAGELFF. The V and J genes are TRBV2 and TRBJ2-2; 10 positions agree with TRBD2. This CDR3 region has 13 residues. Germline trimming cut 7 bases from V and 6 bases from J; bases unmatched to any gene: 2. CDR1 is SNHLY and CDR2 is FYNNEI in the germline V gene.

This clonotype was detected ten times or more. CDR3 loop: CASSETGLNTEAFF. CDR3 bases: TGTGCCAGCAGCGAGACAGGGTTGAACACTGAAGCTTTCTTT. The J gene is TRBJ1-1, the V gene TRBV5-6, with 7 bases matching TRBD1. V dropped 4 bases and J dropped 0; count of bases not matched to a gene: 3. CDR3 length: 14 residues. Germline loops: CDR1 SGHDT, CDR2 YYEEEE.

This clonotype occurred many times. The chain's CDR3 is CASSQGWDTDYNEQFF. The DNA of the CDR3 is TGCGCCAGCAGCCAAGGATGGGATACAGATTACAATGAGCAGTTCTTC. This rearrangement joins TRBV4-3 to TRBJ2-1; D gene unclear. Germline CDR1 LGHNA, CDR2 YSLEER. The CDR3 has 16 amino acids. V lost 1 base and J 4 bases, leaving 14 bases between the germline ends.

This clonotype was seen many times. The chain combines TRBV7-9 with TRBJ2-1, with D uncertain. V was cut by 5 bases and J by 4 bases, with 9 bases left in between. Per the germline V gene, CDR1 is SEHNR and CDR2 is FQNEAQ (reference sequence). CDR3 length: 13 amino acids. Here the CDR3 DNA reads TGTGCCAGCAGCCGTACCCAGTACAATGAGCAGTTCTTC. Translation: CASSRTQYNEQFF.

This clonotype was seen many times. The chain has TRBV29-1 and TRBJ2-1; no firm D call. CDR1 and CDR2 (germline): SQVTM, ANQGSEA. V lost 4 bases, J lost 4 bases, and 5 bases lay in between. This CDR3 comprises 11 residues. CDR3 nucleotide sequence: TGCAGCGTTGGGCTATACAATGAGCAGTTCTTC. Its protein is CSVGLYNEQFF.

The table lists this clonotype with many counts. The chain employs TRBV14 and TRBJ1-2; the D gene is possibly TRBD1 (5 bases). Germline V gene data show CDR1 as SGHDN and CDR2 as FVKESK. This CDR3 is built from 13 residues. V lost 5 bases and J lost 5, with 12 bases in between. Written as DNA, the CDR3 is TGTGCCAGCAGCGTCTCGGGGGGTTATGGCTACACCTTC. It yields the protein CASSVSGGYGYTF.

This clonotype was detected ten times or more. The chain links TRBV5-8 to TRBJ2-5; weak D call: TRBD2 (6 bases). The CDR3 runs 15 residues. CDR1 and CDR2 (germline): SGHTS, YDEGEE. Trimming stripped 4 bases from V and 3 bases from J, with 16 bases between. The CDR3 DNA is TGTGCCAGCAGCAGAGACGGGACTGGCAAAGAGACCCAGTACTTC. This sequence encodes CASSRDGTGKETQYF.

This clonotype was seen ten or more times. This chain uses TRBV7-9 with TRBJ2-1; TRBD2 matches at 7 bases. The CDR3 length is 15 residues. J gave up 7 bases and V 3 bases, and 9 bases lay outside the gene matches. Germline CDR1 and CDR2: SEHNR and FQNEAQ (reference sequence). This CDR3 reads CASSFLAGERNEQFF. CDR3 nucleotides: TGTGCCAGCAGCTTCCTGGCGGGGGAGCGTAATGAGCAGTTCTTC.

This clonotype was recorded many times. The chain recombines TRBV7-2 with TRBJ2-1; no reliable D call. There are 17 residues in the CDR3. Germline V gene data show CDR1 as SGHTA and CDR2 as FQGNSA. V was shortened by 5 bases and J by 0 bases, with 17 bases between the two germline ends. The CDR3 nucleotides read TGTGCCAGCAGCGCATCATTGACTCCGAGCTCCTACAATGAGCAGTTCTTC. Amino acid sequence: CASSASLTPSSYNEQFF.

This clonotype was observed many times. The V gene is TRBV12-3 or TRBV12-4, the J gene TRBJ2-2; TRBD2 is a possible D gene (6 bases). This CDR3 has 14 amino acids. The ends were cut back, 6 bases at V and 3 bases at J, with 11 bases in the middle. CDR3 residues: CASRVAVHTGELFF. The CDR3, as DNA: TGTGCCAGCAGAGTAGCGGTCCACACCGGGGAGCTGTTTTTT.

This chain uses TRBV6-2 or TRBV6-3 with TRBJ2-1, with D hard to call. The germline V and J ends were trimmed by 3 bases and 6 bases, with 12 bases remaining between them. Per germline, CDR1 MNHEY and CDR2 SVGEGT. This CDR3 is built from 14 residues. The CDR3 loop reads CASSYSFLLNEQFF. Written as DNA, the CDR3 is TGTGCCAGCAGTTATTCGTTTCTCCTCAATGAGCAGTTCTTC.

This clonotype was observed many times. The rearrangement joins TRBV7-9 to TRBJ2-1, with 7 bases that match TRBD2. The CDR3 is made up of 15 amino acids. Germline lookup yields CDR1 SEHNR and CDR2 FQNEAQ (reference sequence). Unmatched junction bases numbered 15, after V lost 6 bases and J lost 10 bases. This chain's CDR3 is CASSPSTLAGQEQFF. As DNA, the CDR3 is TGTGCCAGCAGTCCGAGTACCTTAGCGGGTCAGGAGCAGTTCTTC.

The chain carries TRBV2 and TRBJ2-5; 9 bases map to TRBD1. This CDR3 is 15 amino acids long. Germline lookup yields CDR1 SNHLY and CDR2 FYNNEI. The J segment lost 4 bases and the V segment lost 4 bases, leaving 7 bases of the junction unmatched. Here the CDR3 reads CASSAQETGGETQYF. The DNA for the CDR3 is TGTGCCAGCAGTGCCCAAGAGACAGGGGGAGAGACCCAGTACTTC.